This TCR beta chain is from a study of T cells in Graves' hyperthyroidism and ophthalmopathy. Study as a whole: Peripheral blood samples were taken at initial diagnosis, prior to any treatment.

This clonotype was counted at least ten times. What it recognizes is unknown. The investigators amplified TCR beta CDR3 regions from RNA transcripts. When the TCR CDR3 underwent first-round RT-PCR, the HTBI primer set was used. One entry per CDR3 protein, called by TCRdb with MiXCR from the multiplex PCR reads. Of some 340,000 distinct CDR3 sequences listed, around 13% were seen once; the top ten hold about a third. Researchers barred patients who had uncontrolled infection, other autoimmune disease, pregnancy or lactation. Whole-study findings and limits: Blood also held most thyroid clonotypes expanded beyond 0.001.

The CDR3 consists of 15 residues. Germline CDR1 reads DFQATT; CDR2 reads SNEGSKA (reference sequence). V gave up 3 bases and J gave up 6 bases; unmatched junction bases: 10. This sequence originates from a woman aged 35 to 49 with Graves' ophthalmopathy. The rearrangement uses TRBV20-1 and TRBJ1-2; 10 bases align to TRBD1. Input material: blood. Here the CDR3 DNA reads TGCAGTGCTAGCCCTCTGACAGGGGGCCGGGATGGCTACACCTTC. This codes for CSASPLTGGRDGYTF.